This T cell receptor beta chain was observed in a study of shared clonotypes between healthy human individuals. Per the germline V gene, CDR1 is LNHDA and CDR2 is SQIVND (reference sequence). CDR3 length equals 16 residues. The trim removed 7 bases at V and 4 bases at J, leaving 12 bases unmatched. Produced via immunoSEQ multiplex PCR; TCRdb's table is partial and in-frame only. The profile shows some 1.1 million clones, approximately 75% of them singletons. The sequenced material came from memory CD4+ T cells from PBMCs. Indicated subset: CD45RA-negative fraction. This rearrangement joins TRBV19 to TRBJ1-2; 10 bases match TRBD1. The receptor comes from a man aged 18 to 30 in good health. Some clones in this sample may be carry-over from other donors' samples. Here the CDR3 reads CASTRPRDRGGYGYTF. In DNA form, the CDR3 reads TGTGCCAGTACCCGACCCCGGGACAGGGGCGGCTATGGCTACACCTTC.